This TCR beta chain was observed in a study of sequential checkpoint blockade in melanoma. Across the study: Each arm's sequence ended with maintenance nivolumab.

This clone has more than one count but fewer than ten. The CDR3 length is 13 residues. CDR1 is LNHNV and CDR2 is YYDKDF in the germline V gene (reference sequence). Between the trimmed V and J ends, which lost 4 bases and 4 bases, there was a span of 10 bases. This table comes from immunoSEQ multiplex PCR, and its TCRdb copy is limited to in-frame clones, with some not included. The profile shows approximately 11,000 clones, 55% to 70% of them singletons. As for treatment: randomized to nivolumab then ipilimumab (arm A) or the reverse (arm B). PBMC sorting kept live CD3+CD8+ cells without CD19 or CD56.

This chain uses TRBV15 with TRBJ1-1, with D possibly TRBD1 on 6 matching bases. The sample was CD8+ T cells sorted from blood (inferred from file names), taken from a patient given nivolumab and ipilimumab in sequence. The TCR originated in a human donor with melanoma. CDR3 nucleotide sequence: TGTGCCACCAGCAAGGAAGGGGGCACTGAAGCTTTCTTT. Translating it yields CATSKEGGTEAFF.